One and the same sample provided the 24 T cell receptor beta chains below, sequenced in a study of PD-L1 blockade in urothelial cancer. The method was immunoSEQ multiplex PCR; TCRdb's version includes in-frame clones alone and lacks a portion of them. This table holds around 40,000 clones, around 80% found once. Regarding time point: peripheral blood 6 weeks after treatment start. Sample: PBMCs, taken around atezolizumab (anti-PD-L1) treatment. These receptors came from a man in his 60s with urothelial cancer.

The V and J genes are TRBV18 and TRBJ2-1, with a possible D match to TRBD1 (6 bases). CDR1 and CDR2 from the germline V gene are KGHSH and LQKENI. V was cut by 0 bases and J by 15 bases, with 21 bases left in between. The CDR3 totals 15 residues. CDR3 residues: CASSPPQGSQSAPFF. The CDR3 coding sequence is TGTGCCAGCTCACCACCGCAGGGGTCCCAATCGGCTCCGTTCTTC.

The rearrangement uses TRBV7-2 and TRBJ1-2, with 7 bases fitting TRBD1. Germline V gene data show CDR1 as SGHTA and CDR2 as FQGNSA. The ends lost 4 bases at V and 8 bases at J; junction bases unmatched: 7. This CDR3 region has 13 residues. The DNA for the CDR3 is TGTGCCAGCAGCTCGGCGGGGACAGTCGGCTACACCTTC. Translated: CASSSAGTVGYTF.

This sequence joins TRBV2 and TRBJ1-6; the D is unclear. The CDR3 extends over 13 amino acids. Germline CDR1 is SNHLY and CDR2 is FYNNEI. Trimming removed 9 bases from V and 12 bases from J, with 18 bases in between. Written as DNA, the CDR3 is TGTGCCAGGAAATTTGGCGTGGAGGGACCCCTCCACTTT. It is translated as CARKFGVEGPLHF.

CDR3 bases: TGTGCCAGTAGTAGGACTAGCGGGAGCTCCGGCGGGGAGCTGTTTTTT. It is translated as CASSRTSGSSGGELFF. The chain couples TRBV19 to TRBJ2-2, with 13 positions matching TRBD2. Germline V gene sequence: CDR1 LNHDA, CDR2 SQIVND (reference sequence). Losses at the gene ends were 4 bases for V and 7 bases for J; bases not matched to a gene: 6. This CDR3 is 16 amino acids long.

This sequence joins TRBV19 and TRBJ2-7; D may be TRBD2 (5 bases). Germline assignment: CDR1 LNHDA and CDR2 SQIVND (reference sequence). V was shortened by 4 bases and J by 7 bases, with 20 bases between the two germline ends. The CDR3 is made up of 15 amino acids. CDR3 in amino acids: CASSTPDGILGEQYF. DNA for the CDR3: TGTGCCAGTAGTACTCCGGACGGGATTTTGGGGGAGCAGTACTTC.

Details on this clone: In the same sample, other DNA sequences code for this CDR3. In DNA form, the CDR3 reads TGCGCCAGCAGCCAAGGACAGGGGGGGACCTACGAGCAGTACTTC. Protein: CASSQGQGGTYEQYF. This rearrangement joins TRBV4-1 to TRBJ2-7; TRBD1 matches at 9 bases. Germline lookup yields CDR1 MGHRA and CDR2 YSYEKL. The ends lost 1 base at V and 2 bases at J; junction bases unmatched: 3. The CDR3 has 15 amino acids.

The rearrangement links TRBV4-2 to TRBJ2-2; D gene unclear. Trimming removed 4 bases from V and 1 base from J, with 7 bases in between. Germline lookup yields CDR1 LGHNA and CDR2 YNFKEQ. This CDR3 has 14 residues. The CDR3 bases are TGTGCCAGCAGCCGCACAGAGAACACCGGGGAGCTGTTTTTT. The encoded protein is CASSRTENTGELFF.

The chain couples TRBV27 to TRBJ2-3; 8 nucleotides align to TRBD2. CDR3 size: 15 residues. V was pared by 6 bases and J by 2 bases, with 7 bases of the junction left unmatched. CDR1 is MNHEY, CDR2 SMNVEV, per germline (reference sequence). CDR3 sequence: CASSRGLASTDTQYF. CDR3 DNA: TGTGCCAGCAGCCGAGGACTAGCCTCCACAGATACGCAGTATTTT.

The genes are TRBV7-2 and TRBJ2-3; unclear D gene. Between the trimmed V and J ends, which lost 2 bases and 3 bases, there was a span of 3 bases. Germline V gives CDR1 SGHTA, CDR2 FQGNSA. CDR3 length: 12 residues. The DNA for the CDR3 is TGTGCCAGCAGCTTACCAACAGATACGCAGTATTTT. Translated: CASSLPTDTQYF.

The chain carries TRBV19 and TRBJ1-2, with TRBD1 as a possible D gene (6 bases). The CDR3 extends over 14 amino acids. Germline V gene lookup returns CDR1 LNHDA and CDR2 SQIVND (reference sequence). Trimming left V 2 bases short and J 4 bases short, with 11 bases between. The CDR3, as DNA: TGTGCCAGTAGTATAAAGGGGGATTTCTATGGCTACACCTTC. It codes for CASSIKGDFYGYTF.

This chain uses TRBV9 with TRBJ2-1, with 9 bases fitting TRBD2. The V and J ends lost 7 bases and 3 bases, in that order; junction bases with no gene match: 8. Germline assignment: CDR1 SGDLS and CDR2 YYNGEE. The CDR3 covers 15 residues. The CDR3 DNA sequence: TGTGCCAGCGAAAGCGGGAGGAGGGGCTACAATGAGCAGTTCTTC. Protein sequence: CASESGRRGYNEQFF. Full variable domain (remainder filled in from reference TRBV9 and TRBJ2-1): DSGVTQTPKHLITATGQRVTLRCSPRSGDLSVYWYQQSLDQGLQFLIQYYNGEERAKGNILERFSAQQFPDLHSELNLSSLELGDSALYFCASESGRRGYNEQFFGPGTRLTVL.

This clone was observed at least ten times. The chain recombines TRBV5-1 with TRBJ1-1; D is possibly TRBD1 (5 bases). This CDR3 has 12 amino acids. The germline V and J ends were trimmed by 4 bases and 6 bases, with 10 bases remaining between them. Germline values: CDR1 SGHRS, CDR2 YFSETQ. The CDR3 coding sequence is TGCGCCAGCAGCCCGGGACTGGCTGAAGCTTTCTTT. Translation gives CASSPGLAEAFF.

Note on this clone: Distinct nucleotide sequences in the sample also encode this CDR3. The gene calls are TRBV7-2 and TRBJ1-1, with a weak D call TRBD1 (5 bases). The V and J ends lost 4 bases and 1 base respectively, with 7 bases between them. Germline lookup yields CDR1 SGHTA and CDR2 FQGNSA. The CDR3 spans 13 residues. The CDR3 loop is CASSSQGNTEAFF. CDR3 coding DNA: TGTGCCAGCAGCTCTCAGGGGAACACTGAAGCTTTCTTT.

The chain has TRBV5-6 and TRBJ2-5, with a weak D call TRBD2 (6 bases). Deletions cut 0 bases from V and 6 bases from J, with 12 bases between. The germline V gene encodes CDR1 SGHDT and CDR2 YYEEEE. The CDR3 contains 14 residues. The CDR3 loop reads CASSLGRARKTQYF. The CDR3 DNA sequence: TGTGCCAGCAGCTTGGGGAGGGCAAGAAAGACCCAGTACTTC.

V usage is TRBV5-8 and J usage is TRBJ1-3, with 7 bases fitting TRBD1. V was clipped by 4 bases and J by 4 bases; unmatched bases: 17. The CDR3 runs 18 residues. Germline CDR1 is SGHTS and CDR2 is YDEGEE. CDR3 sequence (DNA): TGTGCCAGCAGCAGTACTGACAGGGCCCTCGAGAGGGGAAACACCATATATTTT. It translates to CASSSTDRALERGNTIYF. The whole variable domain, remainder taken from reference TRBV5-8 and TRBJ1-3, is EAGVTQSPTHLIKTRGQQATLRCSPISGHTSVYWYQQALGLGLQFLLWYDEGEERNRGNFPPRFSGRQFPNYSSELNVNALELEDSALYLCASSSTDRALERGNTIYFGEGSWLTVV.

The V and J genes are TRBV5-5 and TRBJ1-6; D is ambiguous. Germline V gene sequence: CDR1 SGHKS, CDR2 YYEKEE (reference sequence). This CDR3 is 15 amino acids long. Trimming stripped 4 bases from V and 6 bases from J, with 14 bases between. The CDR3 region is CASSLGGSPNSPLHF. CDR3 nucleotide sequence: TGTGCCAGCAGCCTGGGAGGCAGCCCTAATTCACCCCTCCACTTT.

This clone showed up just once. V and J are TRBV28 and TRBJ2-1, with 8 bases lining up with TRBD1. Germline V gene sequence: CDR1 MDHEN, CDR2 SYDVKM. V shed 8 bases and J 10 bases; nucleotides not matched to a gene: 13. There are 14 residues in the CDR3. CDR3 protein: CASGPRTGRGEQFF. Written as DNA, the CDR3 is TGTGCCAGCGGACCAAGGACAGGGAGAGGAGAGCAGTTCTTC.

This chain connects TRBV5-1 to TRBJ2-7, with 9 bases matching TRBD1. The V gene end was trimmed by 2 bases and the J gene end by 4 bases; junction bases not matched to a gene: 4. CDR3 length: 14 residues. The germline V gene encodes CDR1 SGHRS and CDR2 YFSETQ. The CDR3 coding sequence is TGCGCCAGCAGCTTAGGGACAGGGAATTACGAGCAGTACTTC. It yields the protein CASSLGTGNYEQYF.

The genes are TRBV5-1 and TRBJ1-4; 7 bases are shared with TRBD1. The CDR3 has 15 residues. Germline V gene lookup returns CDR1 SGHRS and CDR2 YFSETQ. V lost 2 bases to trimming and J lost 7 bases; unmatched junction nucleotides: 8. The CDR3 spells CASSFTGTEGEKLFF. CDR3 coding DNA: TGCGCCAGCAGCTTCACCGGGACAGAAGGTGAAAAACTGTTTTTT.

This clone is categorized as medium-sized. V usage is TRBV11-2 and J usage is TRBJ2-3; 10 bases map to TRBD2. The germline CDR1 and CDR2 sequences are SGHAT and FQNNGV. CDR3 length: 15 residues. V lost 5 bases and J lost 5; bases outside the gene matches: 7. The CDR3 region is CASSQGLAEGDTQYF. Here the CDR3 DNA reads TGTGCCAGCAGCCAAGGACTAGCGGAGGGAGATACGCAGTATTTT.

The gene calls are TRBV10-3 and TRBJ2-7; 8 bases align to TRBD1. V dropped 9 bases and J dropped 2; count of bases not matched to a gene: 15. Germline V gives CDR1 ENHRY, CDR2 SYGVKD. This CDR3 comprises 16 residues. This CDR3 is CAISDRVKKLPYEQYF. The DNA of the CDR3 is TGTGCCATTTCGGACAGGGTGAAAAAATTACCCTACGAGCAGTACTTC.

J is TRBJ2-7 and V is TRBV4-1; 7 nucleotides line up with TRBD2. CDR1 is MGHRA, CDR2 YSYEKL, per germline. This CDR3 spans 14 amino acids. J lost 9 bases, V lost 0 bases, and 8 bases had no gene match. The CDR3 reads CASSQDRGVGGQYF. Written as DNA, the CDR3 is TGCGCCAGCAGCCAAGATCGGGGGGTGGGCGGGCAGTACTTC.

J is TRBJ2-7 and V is TRBV5-1; the D is unclear. CDR1 and CDR2 (germline): SGHRS, YFSETQ. V was shortened by 4 bases and J by 1 base, with 12 bases between the two germline ends. The length of the CDR3 is 14 residues. CDR3 loop: CASSIVTASYEQYF. CDR3 nucleotide sequence: TGCGCCAGCAGCATTGTCACAGCTTCCTACGAGCAGTACTTC.

This clone was picked up one time. The chain links TRBV11-2 to TRBJ1-3; 7 bases are a match to TRBD1. V shed 9 bases, J shed 0 bases, and the junction held 8 bases outside the gene matches. The CDR3 spans 15 residues. Looked up from germline, CDR1 is SGHAT and CDR2 is FQNNGV. CDR3 sequence reads: CASRQGETSGNTIYF. CDR3 bases: TGTGCCAGTCGACAGGGTGAAACCTCTGGAAACACCATATATTTT.